This TCR beta chain is drawn from a study of regulatory T cells in long-lasting Graves disease. As for time point: newly diagnosed GD, antithyroid drugs for less than 3 months. PBMC RNA was the source of the TCR library. EDTA tubes were used for drawing nine milliliters of peripheral blood. At least ten counts were recorded for this clonotype. Its matching antigen is unknown. Study results and limitations: Study was limited to peripheral blood, excluding thyroid tissue. TRBV28, TRBJ1-2 and TRBJ2-5 emerged as the favored segments in persistent disease. Public clonotype sharing was higher in persistent than newly diagnosed patients.

Germline CDR1 is SGHDT and CDR2 is YYEEEE. The V end was cut by 0 bases, the J end by 0 bases, with 12 bases between. The CDR3 has 16 residues. Combining iRepertoire HTBI primers with Arm-PCR of CDR3 regions, the authors built TCR beta libraries. TCRdb used MiXCR to reprocess the multiplex PCR reads, holding one entry per CDR3 protein. The repertoire holds 200,000 to 250,000 distinct CDR3 sequences, about 16% seen once, with roughly a fifth in the top ten. This specimen was peripheral blood mononuclear cells (PBMCs), taken at new diagnosis, from a patient treated with antithyroid drugs. The V and J genes are TRBV5-6 and TRBJ1-1, with TRBD1 as a possible D gene (6 bases). The receptor comes from a female donor with Graves disease. The CDR3 DNA reads as TGTGCCAGCAGCTTGGGCAGGGGCCCCCTGAACACTGAAGCTTTCTTT. Its translation: CASSLGRGPLNTEAFF.